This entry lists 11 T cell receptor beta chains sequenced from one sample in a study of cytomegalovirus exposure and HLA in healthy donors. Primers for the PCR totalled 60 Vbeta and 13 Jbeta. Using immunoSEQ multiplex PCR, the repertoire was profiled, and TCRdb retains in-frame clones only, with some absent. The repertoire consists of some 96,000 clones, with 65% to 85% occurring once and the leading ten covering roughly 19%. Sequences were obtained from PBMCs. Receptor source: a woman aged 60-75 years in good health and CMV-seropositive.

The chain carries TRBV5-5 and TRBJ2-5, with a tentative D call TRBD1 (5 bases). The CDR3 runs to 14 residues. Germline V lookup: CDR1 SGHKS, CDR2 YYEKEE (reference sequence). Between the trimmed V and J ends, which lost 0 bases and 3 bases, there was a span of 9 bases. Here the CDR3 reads CASSLASGKETQYF. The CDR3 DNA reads TGTGCCAGCAGCTTGGCCTCAGGGAAAGAGACCCAGTACTTC.

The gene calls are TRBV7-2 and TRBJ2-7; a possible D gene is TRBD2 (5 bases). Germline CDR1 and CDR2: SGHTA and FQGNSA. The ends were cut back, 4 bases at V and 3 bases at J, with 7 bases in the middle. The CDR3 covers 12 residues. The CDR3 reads CASSSGYYEQYF. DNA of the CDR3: TGTGCCAGCAGCTCGGGATACTACGAGCAGTACTTC.

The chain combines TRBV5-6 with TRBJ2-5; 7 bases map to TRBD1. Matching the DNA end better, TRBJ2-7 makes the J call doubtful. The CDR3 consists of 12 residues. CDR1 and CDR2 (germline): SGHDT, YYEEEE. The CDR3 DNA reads TGTGCCAGCAGTCCACAGGGGAACGAGCAGTACTTC. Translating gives CASSPQGNEQYF.

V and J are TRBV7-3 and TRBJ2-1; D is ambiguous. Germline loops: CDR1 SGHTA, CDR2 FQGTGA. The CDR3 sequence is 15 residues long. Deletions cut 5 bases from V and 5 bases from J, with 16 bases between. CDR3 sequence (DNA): TGTGCCAGCAGCCAGACTCGGATAGGTAACAATGAGCAGTTCTTC. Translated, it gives CASSQTRIGNNEQFF.

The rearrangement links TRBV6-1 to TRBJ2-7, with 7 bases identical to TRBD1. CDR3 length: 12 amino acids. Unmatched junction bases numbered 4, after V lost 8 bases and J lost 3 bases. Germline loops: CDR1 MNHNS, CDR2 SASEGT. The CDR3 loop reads CASFRGIYEQYF. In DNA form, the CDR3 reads TGTGCCAGCTTCAGGGGGATCTACGAGCAGTACTTC.

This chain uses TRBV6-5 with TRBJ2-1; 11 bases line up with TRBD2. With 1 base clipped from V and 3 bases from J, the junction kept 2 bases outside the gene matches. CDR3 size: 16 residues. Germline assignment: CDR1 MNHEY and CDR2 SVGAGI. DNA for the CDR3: TGTGCCAGCAGTTACTTAGCGGGAGGGTTCTACAATGAGCAGTTCTTC. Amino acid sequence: CASSYLAGGFYNEQFF.

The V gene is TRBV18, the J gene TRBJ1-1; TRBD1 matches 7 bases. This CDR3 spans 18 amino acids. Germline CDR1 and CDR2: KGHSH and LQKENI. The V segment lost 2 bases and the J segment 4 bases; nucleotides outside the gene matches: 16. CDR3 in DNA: TGTGCCAGCTCACCATTGTCGCAGGGGGTAGGGTGGGTCACTGAAGCTTTCTTT. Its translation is CASSPLSQGVGWVTEAFF.

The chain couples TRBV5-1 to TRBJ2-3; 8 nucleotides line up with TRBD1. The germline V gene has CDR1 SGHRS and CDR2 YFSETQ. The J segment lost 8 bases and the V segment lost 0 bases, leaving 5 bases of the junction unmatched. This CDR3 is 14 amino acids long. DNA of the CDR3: TGCGCCAGCAGCTTGGGACAGGGGTCGCGTACGCAGTATTTT. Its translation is CASSLGQGSRTQYF.

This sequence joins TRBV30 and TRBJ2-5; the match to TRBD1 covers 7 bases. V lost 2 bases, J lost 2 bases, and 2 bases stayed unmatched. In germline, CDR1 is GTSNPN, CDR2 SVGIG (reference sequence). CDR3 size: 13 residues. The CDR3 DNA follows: TGTGCCTGGAGTAGACAGGGACAAGAGACCCAGTACTTC. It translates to CAWSRQGQETQYF.

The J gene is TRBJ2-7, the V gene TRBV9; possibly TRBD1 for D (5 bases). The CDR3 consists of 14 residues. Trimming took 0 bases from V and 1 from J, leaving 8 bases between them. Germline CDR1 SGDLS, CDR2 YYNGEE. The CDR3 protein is CASSVGPGSYEQYF. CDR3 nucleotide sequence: TGTGCCAGCAGCGTAGGGCCAGGGTCCTACGAGCAGTACTTC.

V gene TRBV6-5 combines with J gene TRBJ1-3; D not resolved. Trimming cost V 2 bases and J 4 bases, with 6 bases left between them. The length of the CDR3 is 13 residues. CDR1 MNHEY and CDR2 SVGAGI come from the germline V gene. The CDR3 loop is CASSYPPGNTIYF. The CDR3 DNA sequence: TGTGCCAGCAGTTACCCCCCAGGAAACACCATATATTTT.